Sequencing of this TCR beta chain was carried out in a study of CD8+ T cells in alopecia areata. As for treatment: oral pan-JAK inhibitor, 5-10 mg twice daily. This clone was detected a few times. Extracted RNA was reverse transcribed into cDNA, the sequencing template. Generated by immunoSEQ multiplex PCR, the TCRdb table keeps only in-frame clones and is missing some. The table records over 100,000 clones, 53% of them present only once. Germline lookup yields CDR1 LNHDA and CDR2 SQIVND (reference sequence). Trimming removed 5 bases at V and 4 bases at J, with 6 bases between. The CDR3 spans 12 residues.

The chain combines TRBV19 with TRBJ1-5; no firm D call. This TCR came from a human donor with alopecia areata. The specimen was CD4+ T cells sorted from blood, collected at week 4, from a patient treated with tofacitinib. The CDR3 DNA reads TGTGCCAGTAGTCCTCGAAATCAGCCCCAGCATTTT. It specifies CASSPRNQPQHF.